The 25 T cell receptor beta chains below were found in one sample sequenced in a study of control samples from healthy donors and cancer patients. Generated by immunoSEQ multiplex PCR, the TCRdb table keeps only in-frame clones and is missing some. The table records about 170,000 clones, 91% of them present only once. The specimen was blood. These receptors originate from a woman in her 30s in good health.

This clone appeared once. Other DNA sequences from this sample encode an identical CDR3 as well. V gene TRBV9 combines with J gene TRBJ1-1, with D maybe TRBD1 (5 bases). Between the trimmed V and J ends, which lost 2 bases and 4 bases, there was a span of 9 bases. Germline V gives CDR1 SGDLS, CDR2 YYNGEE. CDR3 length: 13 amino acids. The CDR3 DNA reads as TGTGCCAGCAGCGTCCAGGGAGGCACTGAAGCTTTCTTT. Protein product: CASSVQGGTEAFF.

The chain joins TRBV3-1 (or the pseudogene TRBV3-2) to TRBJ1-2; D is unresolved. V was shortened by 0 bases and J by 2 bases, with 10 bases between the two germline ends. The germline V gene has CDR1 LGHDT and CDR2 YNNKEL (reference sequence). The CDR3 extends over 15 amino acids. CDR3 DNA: TGTGCCAGCAGCCAAGAGGCAGGACCCAACTATGGCTACACCTTC. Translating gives CASSQEAGPNYGYTF.

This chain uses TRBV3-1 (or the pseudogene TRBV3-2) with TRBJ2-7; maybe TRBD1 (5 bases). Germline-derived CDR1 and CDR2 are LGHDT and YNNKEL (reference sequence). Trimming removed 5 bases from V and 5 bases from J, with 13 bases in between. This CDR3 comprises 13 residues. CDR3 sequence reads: CASSYIQGNEQYF. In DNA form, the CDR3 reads TGTGCCAGCAGCTACATTCAGGGAAACGAGCAGTACTTC.

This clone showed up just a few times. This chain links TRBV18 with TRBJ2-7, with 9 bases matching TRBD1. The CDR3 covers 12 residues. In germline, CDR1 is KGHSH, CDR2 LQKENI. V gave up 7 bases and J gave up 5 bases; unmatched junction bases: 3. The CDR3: CASWGQGNEQYF. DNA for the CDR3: TGTGCCAGCTGGGGACAGGGCAACGAGCAGTACTTC.

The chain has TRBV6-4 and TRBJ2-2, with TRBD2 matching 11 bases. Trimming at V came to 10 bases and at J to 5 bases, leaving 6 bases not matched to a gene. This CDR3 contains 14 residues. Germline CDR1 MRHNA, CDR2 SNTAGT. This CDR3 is CAIHLAGGTGELFF. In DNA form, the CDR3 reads TGTGCCATCCATCTAGCGGGGGGAACCGGGGAGCTGTTTTTT.

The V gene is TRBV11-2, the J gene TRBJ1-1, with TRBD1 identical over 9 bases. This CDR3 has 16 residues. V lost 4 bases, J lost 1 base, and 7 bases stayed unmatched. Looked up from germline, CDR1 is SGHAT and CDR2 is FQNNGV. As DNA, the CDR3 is TGTGCCAGCAGCTCCCACAGGGGGCAGGGGAACACTGAAGCTTTCTTT. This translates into CASSSHRGQGNTEAFF.

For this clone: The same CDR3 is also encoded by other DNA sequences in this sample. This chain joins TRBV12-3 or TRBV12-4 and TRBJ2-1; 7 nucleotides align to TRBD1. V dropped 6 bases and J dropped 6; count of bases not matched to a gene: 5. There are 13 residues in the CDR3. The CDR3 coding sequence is TGTGCCAGCAGGTTGGCAGGGGGCAATGAGCAGTTCTTC. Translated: CASRLAGGNEQFF.

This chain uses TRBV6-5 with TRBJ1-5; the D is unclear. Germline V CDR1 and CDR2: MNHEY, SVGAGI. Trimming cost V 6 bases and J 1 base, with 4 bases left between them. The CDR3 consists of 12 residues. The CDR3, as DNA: TGTGCCAGCAGGGACAGCAATCAGCCCCAGCATTTT. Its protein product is CASRDSNQPQHF.

The chain's CDR3 is CASSPLAGASYEQYF. CDR3 DNA: TGTGCCAGCAGTCCACTAGCGGGTGCCTCCTACGAGCAGTACTTC. The V and J genes are TRBV6-2 or TRBV6-3 and TRBJ2-7, with 9 nucleotides matching TRBD2. The CDR3 sequence is 15 residues long. Germline CDR1 is MNHEY and CDR2 is SVGEGT. Trimming removed 5 bases from V and 0 bases from J; junction bases left unmatched: 5.

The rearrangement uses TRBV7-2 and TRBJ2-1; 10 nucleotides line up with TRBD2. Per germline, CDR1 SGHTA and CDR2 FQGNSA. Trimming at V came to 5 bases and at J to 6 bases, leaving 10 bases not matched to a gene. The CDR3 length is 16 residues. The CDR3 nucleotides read TGTGCCAGCAGCCCCGCCAGCGGGGGGGCCTCCAATGAGCAGTTCTTC. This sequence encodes CASSPASGGASNEQFF.

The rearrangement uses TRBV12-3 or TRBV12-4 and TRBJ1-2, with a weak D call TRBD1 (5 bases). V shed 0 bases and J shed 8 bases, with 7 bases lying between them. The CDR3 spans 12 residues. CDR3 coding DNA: TGTGCCAGCAGTTTAGCCAGGGTCGGCTACACCTTC. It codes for CASSLARVGYTF.

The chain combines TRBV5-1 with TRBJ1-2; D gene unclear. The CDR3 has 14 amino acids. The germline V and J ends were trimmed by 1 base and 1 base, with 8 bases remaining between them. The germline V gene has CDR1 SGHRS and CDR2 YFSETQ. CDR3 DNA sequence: TGCGCCAGCAGCTTGCGTGCGGATAACTATGGCTACACCTTC. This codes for CASSLRADNYGYTF.

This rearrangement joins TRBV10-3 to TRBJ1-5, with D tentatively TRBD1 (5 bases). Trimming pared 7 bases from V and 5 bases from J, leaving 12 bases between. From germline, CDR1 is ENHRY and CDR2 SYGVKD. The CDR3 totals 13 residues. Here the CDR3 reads CAITDSIDQPQHF. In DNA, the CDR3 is TGTGCCATCACCGACAGCATTGATCAGCCCCAGCATTTT.

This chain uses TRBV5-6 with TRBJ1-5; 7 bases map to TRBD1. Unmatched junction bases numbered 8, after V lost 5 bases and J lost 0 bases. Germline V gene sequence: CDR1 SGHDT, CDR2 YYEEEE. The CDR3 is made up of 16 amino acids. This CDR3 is CASSLRQGYSNQPQHF. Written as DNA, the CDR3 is TGTGCCAGCAGTCTCCGACAGGGCTATAGCAATCAGCCCCAGCATTTT.

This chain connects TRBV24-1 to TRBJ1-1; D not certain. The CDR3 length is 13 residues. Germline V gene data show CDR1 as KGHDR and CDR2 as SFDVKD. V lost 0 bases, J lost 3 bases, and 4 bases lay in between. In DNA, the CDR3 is TGTGCCACCAGTGATTTGCCCTACACTGAAGCTTTCTTT. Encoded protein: CATSDLPYTEAFF.

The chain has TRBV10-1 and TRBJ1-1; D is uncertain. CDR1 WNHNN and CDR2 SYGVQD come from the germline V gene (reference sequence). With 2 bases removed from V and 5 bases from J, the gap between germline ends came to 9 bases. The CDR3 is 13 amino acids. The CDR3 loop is CASSEPPGTEAFF. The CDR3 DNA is TGCGCCAGCAGTGAGCCACCGGGGACTGAAGCTTTCTTT.

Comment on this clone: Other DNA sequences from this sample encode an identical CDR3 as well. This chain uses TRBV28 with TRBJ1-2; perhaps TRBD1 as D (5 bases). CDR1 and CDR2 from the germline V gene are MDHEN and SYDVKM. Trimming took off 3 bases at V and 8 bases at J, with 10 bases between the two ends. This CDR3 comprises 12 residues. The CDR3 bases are TGTGCCAGCAGTTTGGGGGGATACGGCTACACCTTC. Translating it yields CASSLGGYGYTF.

For the CDR3, the DNA is TGTGCCAGCAGCGTGGGACTAGCGGGAGGGCAAGATACGCAGTATTTT. Translating gives CASSVGLAGGQDTQYF. The rearrangement uses TRBV9 and TRBJ2-3; TRBD2 matches 16 bases. Trimming removed 2 bases from V and 5 bases from J; junction bases left unmatched: 2. Per the germline V gene, CDR1 is SGDLS and CDR2 is YYNGEE. The CDR3 has 16 amino acids.

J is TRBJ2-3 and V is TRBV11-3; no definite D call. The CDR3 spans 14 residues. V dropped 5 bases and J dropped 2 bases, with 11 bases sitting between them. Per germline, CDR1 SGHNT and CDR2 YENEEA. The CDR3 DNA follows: TGTGCCAGCAGCCGGGTCGCCCTCACAGATACGCAGTATTTT. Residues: CASSRVALTDTQYF.

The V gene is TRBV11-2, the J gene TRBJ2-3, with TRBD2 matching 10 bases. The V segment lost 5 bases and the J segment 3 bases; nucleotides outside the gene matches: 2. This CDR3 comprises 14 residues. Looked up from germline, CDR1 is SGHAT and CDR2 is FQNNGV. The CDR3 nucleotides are TGTGCCAGCAGCCGTAGCGGGAGGACAGATACGCAGTATTTT. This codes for CASSRSGRTDTQYF.

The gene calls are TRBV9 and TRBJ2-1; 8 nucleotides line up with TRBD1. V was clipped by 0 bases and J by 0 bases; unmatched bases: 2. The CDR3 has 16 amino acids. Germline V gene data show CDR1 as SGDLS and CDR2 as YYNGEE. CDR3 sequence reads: CASSVATGGSYNEQFF. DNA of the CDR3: TGTGCCAGCAGCGTAGCTACAGGGGGCTCCTACAATGAGCAGTTCTTC.

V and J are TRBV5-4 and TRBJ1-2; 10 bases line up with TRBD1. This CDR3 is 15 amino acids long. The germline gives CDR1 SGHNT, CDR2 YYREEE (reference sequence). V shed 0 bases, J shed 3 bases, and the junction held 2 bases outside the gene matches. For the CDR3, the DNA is TGTGCCAGCAGCTTGGGGGGACAGGGGTACTATGGCTACACCTTC. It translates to CASSLGGQGYYGYTF. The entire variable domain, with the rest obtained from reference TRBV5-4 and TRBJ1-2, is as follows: ETGVTQSPTHLIKTRGQQVTLRCSSQSGHNTVSWYQQALGQGPQFIFQYYREEENGRGNFPPRFSGLQFPNYSSELNVNALELDDSALYLCASSLGGQGYYGYTFGSGTRLTVV.

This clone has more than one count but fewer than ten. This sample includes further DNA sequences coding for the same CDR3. CDR3 protein: CASSQERQGGGYTF. The CDR3 DNA follows: TGCGCCAGCAGCCAAGAGAGACAGGGGGGTGGCTACACCTTC. The gene calls are TRBV4-1 and TRBJ1-2; 9 positions agree with TRBD1. V trimming: 0 bases; J trimming: 7 bases; junction bases outside the gene matches: 3. This CDR3 has 14 amino acids. Germline values: CDR1 MGHRA, CDR2 YSYEKL.

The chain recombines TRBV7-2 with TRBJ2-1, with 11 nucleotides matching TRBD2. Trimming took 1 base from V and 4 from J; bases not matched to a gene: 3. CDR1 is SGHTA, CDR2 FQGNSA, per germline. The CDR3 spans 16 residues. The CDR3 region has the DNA TGTGCCAGCAGCTTAGATGCTAGCGGGAGGTACAATGAGCAGTTCTTC. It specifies CASSLDASGRYNEQFF.

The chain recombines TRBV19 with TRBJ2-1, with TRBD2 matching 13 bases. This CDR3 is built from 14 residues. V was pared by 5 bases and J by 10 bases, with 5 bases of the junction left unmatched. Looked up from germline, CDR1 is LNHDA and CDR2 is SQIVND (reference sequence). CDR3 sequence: CASSPTSGGGEQFF. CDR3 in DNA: TGTGCCAGTAGTCCCACTAGCGGGGGGGGAGAGCAGTTCTTC.